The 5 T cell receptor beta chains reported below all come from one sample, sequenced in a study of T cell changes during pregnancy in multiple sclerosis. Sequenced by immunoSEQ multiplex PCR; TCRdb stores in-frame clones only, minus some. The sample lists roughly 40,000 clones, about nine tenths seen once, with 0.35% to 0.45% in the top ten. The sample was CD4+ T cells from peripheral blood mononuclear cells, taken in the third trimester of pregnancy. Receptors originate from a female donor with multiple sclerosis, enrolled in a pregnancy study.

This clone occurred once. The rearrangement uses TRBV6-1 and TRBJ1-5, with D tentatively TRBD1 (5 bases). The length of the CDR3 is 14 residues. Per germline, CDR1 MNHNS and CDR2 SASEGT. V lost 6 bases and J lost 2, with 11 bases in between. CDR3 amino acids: CASRAVGRNQPQHF. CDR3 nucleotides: TGTGCCAGCAGGGCGGTGGGGCGCAATCAGCCCCAGCATTTT.

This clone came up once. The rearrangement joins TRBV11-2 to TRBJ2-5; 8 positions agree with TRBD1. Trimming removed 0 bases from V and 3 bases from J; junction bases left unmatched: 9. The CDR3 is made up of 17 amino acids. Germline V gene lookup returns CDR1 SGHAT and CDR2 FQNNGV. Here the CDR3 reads CASSLDTGMTGEETQYF. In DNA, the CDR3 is TGTGCCAGCAGCTTAGATACGGGAATGACAGGGGAAGAGACCCAGTACTTC.

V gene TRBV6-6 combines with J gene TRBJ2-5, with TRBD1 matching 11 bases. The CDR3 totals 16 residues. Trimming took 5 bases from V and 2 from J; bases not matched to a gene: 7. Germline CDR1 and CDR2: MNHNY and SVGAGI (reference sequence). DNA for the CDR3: TGTGCCAGCAGTGGATCCGGGACAGGGGGGCAAGAGACCCAGTACTTC. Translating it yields CASSGSGTGGQETQYF.

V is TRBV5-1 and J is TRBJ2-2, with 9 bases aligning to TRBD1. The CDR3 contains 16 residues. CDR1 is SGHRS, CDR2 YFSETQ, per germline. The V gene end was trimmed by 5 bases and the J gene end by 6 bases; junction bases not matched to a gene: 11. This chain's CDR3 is CASSAGTGMLSGELFF. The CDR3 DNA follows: TGCGCCAGCAGTGCCGGGACAGGGATGTTGTCCGGGGAGCTGTTTTTT.

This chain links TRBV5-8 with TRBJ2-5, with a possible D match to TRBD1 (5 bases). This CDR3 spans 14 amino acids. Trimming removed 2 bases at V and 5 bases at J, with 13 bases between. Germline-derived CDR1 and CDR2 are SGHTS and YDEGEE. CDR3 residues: CASSFEGAGETQYF. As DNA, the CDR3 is TGTGCCAGCAGCTTTGAAGGGGCTGGTGAGACCCAGTACTTC.